The text below deals with one T cell receptor beta chain. Its antigen is currently unknown. The germline V gene has CDR1 MNHNS and CDR2 SASEGT. V was cut by 4 bases and J by 0 bases, with 15 bases left in between. The CDR3 sequence is 16 residues long. The sample belongs to a study of T cell repertoires in cytomegalovirus infection. Whole-study context: Matching HLA type and CMV infection were both indicated by public TCR beta signatures.

Via MiXCR, TCRdb re-called the reads, giving one row per CDR3 protein. The sample lists roughly 760,000 distinct CDR3 sequences; less than 40% were seen once. Whole-study findings and limits: Clonotype analysis showed dominance of the ex vivo response by HLA-C-restricted CMV-specific TCR beta clonotypes.

The sequence came from a human donor in good health (CMV status not recorded). Some clones in this sample may be carry-over from other donors' samples. The sample consisted of PBMCs. The chain has TRBV6-1 and TRBJ1-1; no clear D gene. CDR3 in amino acids: CASSALTRLMNTEAFF. The DNA of the CDR3 is TGTGCCAGCAGTGCTTTGACCCGACTGATGAACACTGAAGCTTTCTTT.